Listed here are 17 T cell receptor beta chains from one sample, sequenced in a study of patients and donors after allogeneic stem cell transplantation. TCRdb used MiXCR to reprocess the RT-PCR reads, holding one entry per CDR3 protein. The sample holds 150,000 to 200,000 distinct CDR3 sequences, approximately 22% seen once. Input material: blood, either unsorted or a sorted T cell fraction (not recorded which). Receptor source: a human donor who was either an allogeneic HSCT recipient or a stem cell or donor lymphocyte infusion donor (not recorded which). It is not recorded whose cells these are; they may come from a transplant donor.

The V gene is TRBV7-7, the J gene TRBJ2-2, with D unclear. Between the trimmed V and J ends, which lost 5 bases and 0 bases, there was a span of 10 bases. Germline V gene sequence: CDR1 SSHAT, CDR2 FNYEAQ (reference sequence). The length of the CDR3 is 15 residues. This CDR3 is CASSPDLPNTGELFF. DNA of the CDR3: TGTGCCAGCAGCCCCGACCTACCGAACACCGGGGAGCTGTTTTTT.

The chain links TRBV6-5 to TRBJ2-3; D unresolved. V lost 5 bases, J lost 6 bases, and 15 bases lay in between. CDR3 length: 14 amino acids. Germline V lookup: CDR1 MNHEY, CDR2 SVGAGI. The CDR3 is CASSPHSARDTQYF. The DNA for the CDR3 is TGTGCCAGCAGTCCCCATTCGGCCCGGGATACGCAGTATTTT.

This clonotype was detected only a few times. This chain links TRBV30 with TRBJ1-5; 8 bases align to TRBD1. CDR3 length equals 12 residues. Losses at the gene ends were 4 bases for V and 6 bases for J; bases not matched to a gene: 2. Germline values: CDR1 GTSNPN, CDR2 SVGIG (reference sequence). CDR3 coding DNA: TGTGCCTGGAACAGGGGGAGTCAGCCCCAGCATTTT. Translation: CAWNRGSQPQHF.

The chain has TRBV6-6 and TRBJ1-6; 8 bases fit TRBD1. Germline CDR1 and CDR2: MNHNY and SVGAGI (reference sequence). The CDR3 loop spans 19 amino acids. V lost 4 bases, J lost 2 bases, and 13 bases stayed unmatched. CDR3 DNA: TGTGCCAGCAGTTGCGGACAGGGAAGGAGTTCGCCCTATAATTCACCCCTCCACTTT. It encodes CASSCGQGRSSPYNSPLHF.

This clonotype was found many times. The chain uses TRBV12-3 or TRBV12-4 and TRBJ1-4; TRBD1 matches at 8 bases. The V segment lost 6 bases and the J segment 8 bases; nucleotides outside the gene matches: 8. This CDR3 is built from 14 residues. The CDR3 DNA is TGTGCCAGCAGATCTCAGGGGGCTACAGAAAAACTGTTTTTT. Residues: CASRSQGATEKLFF.

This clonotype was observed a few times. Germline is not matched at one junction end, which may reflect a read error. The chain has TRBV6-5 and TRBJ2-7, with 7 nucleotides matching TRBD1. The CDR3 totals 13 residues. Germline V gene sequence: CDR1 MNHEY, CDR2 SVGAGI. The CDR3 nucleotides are TGTGCCAGCGGAGACAGGGCCTCCAACGAGCAGTACTTC. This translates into CASGDRASNEQYF.

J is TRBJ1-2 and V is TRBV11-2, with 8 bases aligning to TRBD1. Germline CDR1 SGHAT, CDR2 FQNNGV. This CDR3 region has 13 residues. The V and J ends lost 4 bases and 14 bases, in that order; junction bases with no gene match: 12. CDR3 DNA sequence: TGTGCCAGCAGCTCACGGACAGGGTGGGTCTTGACCTTC. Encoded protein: CASSSRTGWVLTF.

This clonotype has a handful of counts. CDR3 loop: CASSYSFLLAKNIQYF. In DNA form, the CDR3 reads TGTGCCAGCAGTTACTCGTTCCTACTAGCCAAAAACATTCAGTACTTC. This chain uses TRBV6-5 with TRBJ2-4, with unresolved D. The CDR3 length is 16 residues. V was pared by 0 bases and J by 0 bases, with 9 bases between. CDR1 is MNHEY, CDR2 SVGAGI, per germline.

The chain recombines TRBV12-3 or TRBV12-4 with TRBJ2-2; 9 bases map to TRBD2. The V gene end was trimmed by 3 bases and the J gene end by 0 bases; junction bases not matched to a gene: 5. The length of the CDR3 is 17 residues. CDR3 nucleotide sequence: TGTGCCAGCAGTTTCTTAGCGGGGGTGCCGAACACCGGGGAGCTGTTTTTT. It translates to CASSFLAGVPNTGELFF.

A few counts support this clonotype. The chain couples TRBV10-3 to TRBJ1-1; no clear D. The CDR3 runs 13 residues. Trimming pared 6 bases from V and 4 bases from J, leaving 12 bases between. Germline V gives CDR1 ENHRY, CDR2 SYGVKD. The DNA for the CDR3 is TGTGCCATCAGCTCCAGATTGGGCACTGAAGCTTTCTTT. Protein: CAISSRLGTEAFF.

The CDR3 sequence: CASSLADTNYGYTF. CDR3 coding DNA: TGCGCCAGCAGCTTAGCTGACACTAACTATGGCTACACCTTC. The rearrangement joins TRBV5-1 to TRBJ1-2; D remains ambiguous. In germline, CDR1 is SGHRS, CDR2 YFSETQ. The CDR3 is 14 residues long. Trimming cost V 2 bases and J 0 bases, with 8 bases left between them.

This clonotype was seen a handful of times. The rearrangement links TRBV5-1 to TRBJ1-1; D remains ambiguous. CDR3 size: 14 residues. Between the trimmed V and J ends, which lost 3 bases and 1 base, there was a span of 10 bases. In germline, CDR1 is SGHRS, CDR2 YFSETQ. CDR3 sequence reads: CASSSEDSNTEAFF. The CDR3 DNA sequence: TGCGCCAGCAGCTCTGAGGATTCGAACACTGAAGCTTTCTTT.

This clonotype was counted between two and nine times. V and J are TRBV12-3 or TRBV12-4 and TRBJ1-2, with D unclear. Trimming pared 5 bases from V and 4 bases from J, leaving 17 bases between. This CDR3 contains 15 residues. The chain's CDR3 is CASSNSGPSLYGYTF. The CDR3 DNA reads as TGTGCCAGCAGTAACAGTGGACCGTCCCTCTATGGCTACACCTTC.

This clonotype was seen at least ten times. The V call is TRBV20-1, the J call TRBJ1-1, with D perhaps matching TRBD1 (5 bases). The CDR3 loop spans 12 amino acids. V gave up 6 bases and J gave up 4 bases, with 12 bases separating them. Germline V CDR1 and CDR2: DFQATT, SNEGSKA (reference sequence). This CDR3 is CSAPGVGTEAFF. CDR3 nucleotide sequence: TGCAGTGCCCCGGGGGTGGGCACTGAAGCTTTCTTT.

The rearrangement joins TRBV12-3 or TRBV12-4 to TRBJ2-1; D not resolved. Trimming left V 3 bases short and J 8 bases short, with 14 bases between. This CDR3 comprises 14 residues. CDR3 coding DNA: TGTGCCAGCAGTTTCTCTGCAGGCCGGGATGAGCAGTTCTTC. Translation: CASSFSAGRDEQFF.

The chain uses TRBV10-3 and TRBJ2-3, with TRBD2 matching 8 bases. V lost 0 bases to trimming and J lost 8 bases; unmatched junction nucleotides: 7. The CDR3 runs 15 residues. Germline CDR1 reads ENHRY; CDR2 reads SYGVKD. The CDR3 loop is CAISESASGPGTQYF. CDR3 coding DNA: TGTGCCATCAGTGAGTCGGCTAGCGGGCCGGGTACGCAGTATTTT.

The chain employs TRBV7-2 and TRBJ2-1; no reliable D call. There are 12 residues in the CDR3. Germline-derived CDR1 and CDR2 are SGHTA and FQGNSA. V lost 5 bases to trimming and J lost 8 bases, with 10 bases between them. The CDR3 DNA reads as TGTGCCAGCAGCGACCCTAGGCATGAGCAGTTCTTC. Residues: CASSDPRHEQFF.